A selection of T cell receptor beta chains follows, all from one sample in a study of T cell changes during pregnancy in multiple sclerosis. The method was immunoSEQ multiplex PCR; TCRdb's version includes in-frame clones alone and lacks a portion of them. In the table there are more than 45,000 clones, about 90% of which are singletons. The specimen comprised CD4+ T cells from peripheral blood mononuclear cells, sampled in the second trimester of pregnancy. These receptors came from a female donor with multiple sclerosis, enrolled in a pregnancy study. Both conserved end residues are part of each CDR3. D genes are given only for firm matches. Clone size, where shown, is once, few, many, or a class for clones that have expanded.

J | V | D | size | CDR3 | DNA
TRBJ1-5 | TRBV19 | . | . | CASSLLGNQPQHF | TGTGCCAGTAGCTTACTGGGCAATCAGCCCCAGCATTTT
TRBJ1-1 | TRBV7-9 | . | . | CASSLAQSGEAFF | TGTGCCAGCAGCTTAGCCCAGTCGGGTGAAGCTTTCTTT
TRBJ2-3 | TRBV5-8 | TRBD2 | . | CASSLEGPRGLAGRYF | TGTGCCAGCAGCTTGGAGGGCCCTCGTGGACTAGCGGGGCGGTATTTT
TRBJ2-5 | TRBV15 | . | . | CATSARGGEGETQYF | TGTGCCACCAGCGCCCGAGGGGGTGAAGGGGAGACCCAGTACTTC
TRBJ1-1 | TRBV15 | . | . | CATSRPDSVVVFF | TGTGCCACCAGCAGACCCGACAGCGTTGTGGTTTTCTTT
TRBJ2-2 | TRBV5-1 | TRBD1 | . | CASSLMGQGNPGELFF | TGCGCCAGCAGCTTAATGGGACAGGGAAATCCCGGGGAGCTGTTTTTT
TRBJ1-5 | TRBV2 | TRBD1 | . | CASRGQGAGVSNQPQHF | TGTGCCAGCAGAGGACAGGGGGCCGGGGTTAGCAATCAGCCCCAGCATTTT
TRBJ1-1 | TRBV29-1 | . | once | CSVEDGRRGVAQNTEAFF | TGCAGCGTTGAAGATGGGCGCCGGGGTGTAGCCCAGAACACTGAAGCTTTCTTT
TRBJ1-2 | TRBV5-6 | . | . | CASSLGQDRYTF | TGTGCCAGCAGCTTGGGACAGGATCGCTACACCTTC
TRBJ2-7 | TRBV4-1 | TRBD2 | once | CASSQALGPTSGGSSYEQYF | TGCGCCAGCAGCCAAGCTTTGGGCCCAACTAGCGGGGGGTCGTCCTACGAGCAGTACTTC
TRBJ2-7 | TRBV5-5 | TRBD1 | . | CASSFSADRDGEQYF | TGTGCCAGCAGCTTTTCCGCCGACAGGGACGGAGAGCAGTACTTC
TRBJ1-1 | TRBV11-1 | TRBD1 | . | CARRTRDRDMNTEAFF | TGTGCCAGACGGACCCGGGACAGGGATATGAACACTGAAGCTTTCTTT
TRBJ2-2 | TRBV19 | TRBD2 | . | CASSIDGGLAGRLRTTGELFF | TGTGCCAGTAGTATAGATGGTGGGCTAGCGGGAAGACTTCGAACAACCGGGGAGCTGTTTTTT
TRBJ2-5 | TRBV11-1 | TRBD2 | . | CASSPGLAGGKETQYF | TGTGCCAGCAGCCCGGGACTAGCGGGGGGGAAAGAGACCCAGTACTTC
TRBJ2-5 | TRBV6-1 | . | . | CASSEARRGGFGETQYF | TGTGCCAGCAGTGAAGCGCGGCGGGGTGGGTTCGGGGAGACCCAGTACTTC
TRBJ1-1 | TRBV27 | . | . | CASSSGSLNTEAFF | TGTGCCAGCAGCTCCGGGTCTTTGAACACTGAAGCTTTCTTT
TRBJ1-5 | TRBV6-6 | TRBD1 | . | CASRQGASNQPQHF | TGTGCCAGCAGACAGGGGGCTAGCAATCAGCCCCAGCATTTT
TRBJ2-3 | TRBV6-6 | TRBD2 | . | CASSYIGASGGDTQYF | TGTGCCAGCAGTTACATCGGCGCTAGCGGGGGGGATACGCAGTATTTT